A selection of T cell receptor beta chains follows, all from one sample in a study of breast tumors, draining lymph nodes, adjacent tissues. TCRdb itself ran the multiplex PCR reads through MiXCR, one entry per CDR3 protein. The data contain approximately 150,000 distinct CDR3 sequences, roughly 33% of them singletons. Sequences were obtained from axillary lymph node tissue. The receptors shown here come from a female donor with breast cancer. Some clones in this sample may be carry-over from other donors' samples. The conserved cysteine and the conserved F or W are not part of the CDR3 here. D genes are given only for firm matches.

-,TRBV15,ATSSRMNEQY
TRBD2,TRBV7-6,ASSFGTSGREQY
TRBD2,TRBV7-3,ASSQLAGGQNEQF
TRBD1,TRBV5-8,ASSSTDRINYGYT
-,TRBV5-1,ASSRDLATNEKLF
-,TRBV7-7,ASSSRVQETQY
TRBD1,TRBV5-8,ASSDGTATSGNTIY
-,TRBV5-1,ASSLGPRPEDTQY
TRBD1,TRBV20-1,SARRTGGGNQPQH
TRBD1,TRBV6-1,ASSTRDRGANGYT
-,TRBV20-1,SARDLNGYYGYT
-,TRBV6-6,ASSYSKDSKAF
TRBD2,TRBV28,ASSLLAGNQETQY
TRBD1,TRBV20-1,SARDRGTNEQF
-,TRBV7-7,ASSSRAHEQY
TRBD2,TRBV2,ASSGESGGASNEQL
-,TRBV18,ASSPPSNSGNTIY
TRBD1,TRBV4-1,ASSPWPGGFGEQF
-,TRBV7-2,ASSSQAGFLGGYT
-,TRBV6-6,ASREGGGYNEQF
TRBD1,TRBV6-1,ASSLIPGQNSPLH
-,TRBV4-2,ASSRAGRGAVDTIY
-,TRBV7-2,ASSYLGHTNQPQH
TRBD2,TRBV12-3/TRBV12-4,ASSLAGGSTDTQY
-,TRBV11-2,ASSLRQDGLGYGYT
TRBD2,TRBV2,ASNSGGVPTQY
-,TRBV2,ASLGQLYTEAF
TRBD1,TRBV2,ASSDWGQGADTQY
-,TRBV19,ASSIGYGGGAELPNGYT
TRBD2,TRBV7-8,ASSLRGVGGKNTGELF
-,TRBV20-1,SARGGATDTQY
-,TRBV10-3,AIKRGPGERAFFGQGNQPQH
-,TRBV9,ASTKWGGNTEAF
TRBD1,TRBV2,ASRSTGGDQPQH
-,TRBV20-1,SARTSGVGGYT
-,TRBV29-1,SVMSGEETQY
TRBD2,TRBV24-1,ATSGSGGGRADTQY
-,TRBV20-1,SARSPGNNEQY
-,TRBV7-6,ASSLGGLSNQPQH
-,TRBV6-5,ASSPNGFDGYT
TRBD2,TRBV24-1,ATSDPRGGARSTGANVLT
TRBD2,TRBV10-3,AISQGTSGGGSYNEQF
-,TRBV2,ASSLAPGAGDSPLH
TRBD1,TRBV12-3/TRBV12-4,ASSRGGGVSDTQY
TRBD1,TRBV28,ASSLVQGLYGYT
-,TRBV7-9,ASSFNSGDNEQF
-,TRBV20-1,SAREDSTNEKLF
-,TRBV19,ASSMVGPYGYT